This T cell receptor (beta chain) was sequenced in a study of blood T cells in healthy people across ages. In the study overall: Template switching retrieved approximately one barcoded beta molecule for each two T cells.

This clonotype has just a few counts. With 1 base clipped from V and 9 bases from J, the junction kept 9 bases outside the gene matches. Germline V gene data show CDR1 as SGHVS and CDR2 as FNYEAQ. The CDR3 consists of 15 residues. Primed by a sample-barcoded 5' primer and a J-beta primer mix, a second PCR proceeded for roughly 7 to 12 cycles. A single record per CDR3 protein comes from TCRdb applying MiXCR to the 5' RACE reads. The top ten hold around 18% of the sample, which has approximately 1,000,000 distinct CDR3 sequences, 35% to 50% seen once. The receptor was derived from a woman in her sixties in good health. J is TRBJ2-1 and V is TRBV7-6; TRBD2 aligns across 7 bases. Sequencing was done on a sample of blood. CDR3 amino acids: CASSLGGGGPGEQFF. As DNA, the CDR3 is TGTGCCAGCAGCTTAGGTGGGGGAGGGCCTGGTGAGCAGTTCTTC.